These T cell receptor beta chains were read from a single sample in a study of OX40 agonist ivuxolimab in advanced cancers. Some clones are missing from TCRdb's copy, which holds only in-frame ones; the method was immunoSEQ multiplex PCR. This sample carries some 70,000 clones, about nine tenths of them seen once, and the ten largest clones take approximately 2.1%. The sequenced sample was CD4+ or CD8+ T cells sorted from blood, obtained in a trial of the OX40 agonist ivuxolimab. The receptor source for this set is an adult with an advanced solid tumor such as melanoma, head and neck, liver or kidney cancer. Both conserved end residues are part of each CDR3. A D gene is named only where the DNA matches it firmly. Not every row has a clone size; where given, it reads once, few, many or a size class.

D,J,V,size,CDR3,DNA
.,TRBJ2-6,TRBV6-1,.,CASSVSGPNFSGANVLTF,TGTGCCAGCAGTGTATCGGGGCCGAACTTTTCTGGGGCCAACGTCCTGACTTTC
.,TRBJ2-5,TRBV28,.,CASRRPGTAQLAQYF,TGTGCCAGCAGGCGTCCCGGGACGGCCCAACTGGCCCAGTACTTC
TRBD1,TRBJ1-6,TRBV6-5,.,CASSYSRDRGYSPLHF,TGTGCCAGCAGTTACTCCCGGGACAGGGGGTATTCACCCCTCCACTTT
TRBD1,TRBJ1-2,TRBV6-4,.,CASTPEAGGYGYTF,TGTGCCAGCACCCCTGAGGCAGGGGGCTATGGCTACACCTTC
.,TRBJ2-7,TRBV18,.,CASSPSGQYEQYF,TGTGCCAGCTCACCGAGCGGCCAGTACGAGCAGTACTTC
.,TRBJ2-5,TRBV5-1,.,CASSFQRGTETQYF,TGCGCCAGCAGCTTCCAAAGGGGTACGGAGACCCAGTACTTC
.,TRBJ2-1,TRBV5-4,few,CASSSGRNNEQFF,TGTGCCAGCAGCTCGGGACGAAACAATGAGCAGTTCTTC
.,TRBJ1-1,TRBV6-5,.,CASSPPAGFNTEAFF,TGTGCCAGCAGTCCCCCGGCGGGGTTCAACACTGAAGCTTTCTTT
.,TRBJ1-4,TRBV19,.,CASSISGSGEKLFF,TGTGCCAGTAGTATTTCCGGATCCGGGGAAAAACTGTTTTTT
.,TRBJ2-7,TRBV27,.,CASSGPGLSSYEQYF,TGTGCCAGCAGTGGGCCTGGGCTTAGCTCCTACGAGCAGTACTTC
TRBD1,TRBJ2-7,TRBV5-6,.,CASSLVGTGVYEQYF,TGTGCCAGCAGCTTGGTCGGGACAGGGGTCTACGAGCAGTACTTC
TRBD2,TRBJ2-7,TRBV7-2,.,CASSSSGASRVEQYF,TGTGCCAGCAGCTCTAGCGGGGCCTCACGGGTGGAGCAGTACTTC
TRBD1,TRBJ1-1,TRBV10-3,.,CATRDSMNTEAFF,TGTGCCACCCGGGACAGCATGAACACTGAAGCTTTCTTT
.,TRBJ2-7,TRBV7-2,.,CASSEPGYPYEQYF,TGTGCCAGCAGCGAACCAGGGTACCCCTACGAGCAGTACTTC
TRBD2,TRBJ2-1,TRBV19,.,CASSRLAGGPQFF,TGTGCCAGTAGCCGACTAGCGGGAGGGCCTCAGTTCTTC